The 17 T cell receptor beta chains below come from one sample, sequenced in a study of blood T cell repertoires in COVID-19. The assay was immunoSEQ multiplex PCR, and TCRdb's table has in-frame clones only and misses some. In the table there are roughly 280,000 clones, approximately 90% of which are singletons. Sequencing input: peripheral blood. These receptors were collected from a man younger than 35 with active or convalescent COVID-19.

V usage is TRBV6-1 and J usage is TRBJ1-2, with D perhaps TRBD1 (5 bases). V was trimmed by 2 bases and J by 2 bases, leaving 15 bases between them. This CDR3 has 16 amino acids. The germline CDR1 and CDR2 sequences are MNHNS and SASEGT. CDR3 protein: CASSENPGLMNYGYTF. The CDR3 nucleotides are TGTGCCAGCAGTGAAAACCCGGGACTAATGAACTATGGCTACACCTTC.

The chain combines TRBV14 with TRBJ2-3, with 11 positions matching TRBD2. Germline trimming cut 3 bases from V and 7 bases from J; bases unmatched to any gene: 12. The germline gives CDR1 SGHDN, CDR2 FVKESK. The CDR3 extends over 17 amino acids. DNA for the CDR3: TGTGCCAGCAGCCAGTCTAGCGGGAGGATCGCACAAAATACGCAGTATTTT. The encoded protein is CASSQSSGRIAQNTQYF. Based on the CDR3 plus reference TRBV14 and TRBJ2-3, the full variable domain is EAGVTQFPSHSVIEKGQTVTLRCDPISGHDNLYWYRRVMGKEIKFLLHFVKESKQDESGMPNNRFLAERTGGTYSTLKVQPAELEDSGVYFCASSQSSGRIAQNTQYFGPGTRLTVL.

This clone was observed a few times. V and J are TRBV19 and TRBJ2-1; TRBD1 agrees at 9 bases. Trimming took 9 bases from V and 6 from J; bases not matched to a gene: 9. CDR3 length: 14 residues. Germline CDR1 reads LNHDA; CDR2 reads SQIVND (reference sequence). As DNA, the CDR3 is TGTGCCAGCACCTCCGGGACAGGGCTCAATGAGCAGTTCTTC. Protein: CASTSGTGLNEQFF.

This clone was recorded once. The chain recombines TRBV6-1 with TRBJ1-6; 8 positions agree with TRBD1. Trimming cost V 2 bases and J 9 bases; bases outside gene matches: 9. Per the germline V gene, CDR1 is MNHNS and CDR2 is SASEGT. This CDR3 has 16 amino acids. CDR3 protein: CASSELGDRGGSPLHF. The CDR3 bases are TGTGCCAGCAGTGAATTGGGTGACAGGGGAGGTTCACCCCTCCACTTT.

The chain combines TRBV9 with TRBJ2-1, with 14 bases that match TRBD2. Germline V gene lookup returns CDR1 SGDLS and CDR2 YYNGEE. J gave up 7 bases and V 2 bases, and 5 bases lay outside the gene matches. The CDR3 is 16 residues long. The CDR3 reads CASSVGTSGSLNEQFF. The CDR3 DNA reads TGTGCCAGCAGCGTCGGGACTAGCGGGAGCCTGAATGAGCAGTTCTTC.

The V gene is TRBV5-6, the J gene TRBJ2-3; D is undetermined. V lost 2 bases, J lost 5 bases, and 15 bases lay in between. CDR1 and CDR2 from the germline V gene are SGHDT and YYEEEE. This CDR3 is 15 amino acids long. CDR3 amino acids: CASSFFPRSQDTQYF. The CDR3 DNA follows: TGTGCCAGCAGCTTTTTTCCCCGGAGCCAAGATACGCAGTATTTT. Supplemented by reference TRBV5-6 and TRBJ2-3, the full variable domain reads DAGVTQSPTHLIKTRGQQVTLRCSPKSGHDTVSWYQQALGQGPQFIFQYYEEEERQRGNFPDRFSGHQFPNYSSELNVNALLLGDSALYLCASSFFPRSQDTQYFGPGTRLTVL.

The rearrangement links TRBV7-6 to TRBJ1-1; D perhaps matches TRBD1 (6 bases). The CDR3 length is 16 residues. Germline CDR1 is SGHVS and CDR2 is FNYEAQ. Trimming took 4 bases from V and 3 from J, leaving 18 bases between them. The CDR3 protein is CASSSTLQGWDTEAFF. Here the CDR3 DNA reads TGTGCCAGCAGCTCTACTCTACAGGGTTGGGACACTGAAGCTTTCTTT.

The rearrangement links TRBV28 to TRBJ1-5; D gene uncertain. The CDR3 consists of 15 residues. V was cut by 2 bases and J by 4 bases, with 12 bases left in between. Germline V gene data show CDR1 as MDHEN and CDR2 as SYDVKM. CDR3 coding DNA: TGTGCCAGCAGTTTAATTACCCTTCAGAATCAGCCCCAGCATTTT. Protein product: CASSLITLQNQPQHF.

This chain links TRBV5-1 with TRBJ2-3; no clear D. The CDR3 has 14 residues. The germline V and J ends were trimmed by 4 bases and 1 base, with 10 bases remaining between them. Germline CDR1 reads SGHRS; CDR2 reads YFSETQ. The CDR3 DNA follows: TGCGCCAGCAGCCTGCGATCACGCACAGATACGCAGTATTTT. It codes for CASSLRSRTDTQYF.

The chain has TRBV2 and TRBJ1-1; a possible D gene is TRBD1 (6 bases). The V and J ends lost 4 bases and 1 base respectively, with 10 bases between them. Germline assignment: CDR1 SNHLY and CDR2 FYNNEI. CDR3 length: 14 residues. The CDR3 nucleotides read TGTGCCAGCAGTGGGCCGGGACAGAACACTGAAGCTTTCTTT. Translation gives CASSGPGQNTEAFF.

CDR3 in DNA: TGTGCCAGCAGATCTGGACAGAAAGCTTTCTTT. The encoded protein is CASRSGQKAFF. The chain employs TRBV27 and TRBJ1-1; TRBD1 is a possible D gene (6 bases). This CDR3 region has 11 residues. The V end was cut by 6 bases, the J end by 9 bases, with 11 bases between. Germline CDR1 and CDR2: MNHEY and SMNVEV (reference sequence).

This sequence joins TRBV10-1 and TRBJ1-1; 7 nucleotides line up with TRBD1. This CDR3 contains 14 residues. From germline, CDR1 is WNHNN and CDR2 SYGVQD (reference sequence). The CDR3 DNA reads as TGCGCGAGGGGATGGGGACAGAAGAACACTGAAGCTTTCTTT. Its protein product is CARGWGQKNTEAFF.

This chain uses TRBV7-3 with TRBJ2-1; TRBD1 is a possible D gene (6 bases). In germline, CDR1 is SGHTA, CDR2 FQGTGA. This CDR3 region has 13 residues. Trimming left V 5 bases short and J 7 bases short, with 12 bases between. The CDR3 loop reads CASSLTGPNEQFF. For the CDR3, the DNA is TGTGCCAGCAGCCTCACAGGGCCGAATGAGCAGTTCTTC. The complete variable domain, with remaining parts taken from reference TRBV7-3 and TRBJ2-1, reads GAGVSQTPSNKVTEKGKYVELRCDPISGHTALYWYRQSLGQGPEFLIYFQGTGAADDSGLPNDRFFAVRPEGSVSTLKIQRTERGDSAVYLCASSLTGPNEQFFGPGTRLTVL.

The chain carries TRBV5-1 and TRBJ2-1, with TRBD2 matching 16 bases. The V gene end was trimmed by 2 bases and the J gene end by 10 bases; junction bases not matched to a gene: 6. Looked up from germline, CDR1 is SGHRS and CDR2 is YFSETQ. This CDR3 has 16 amino acids. The CDR3, as DNA: TGCGCCAGCAGCTTTTCCGGGACTAGCGGGAGGGGAGAGCAGTTCTTC. Translating gives CASSFSGTSGRGEQFF.

This chain joins TRBV30 and TRBJ1-5; 8 nucleotides line up with TRBD1. This CDR3 is 13 amino acids long. CDR1 and CDR2 from the germline V gene are GTSNPN and SVGIG (reference sequence). J lost 5 bases, V lost 3 bases, and 3 bases had no gene match. The CDR3 here is CAWSRGQDQPQHF. The CDR3 DNA is TGTGCCTGGAGCAGGGGGCAAGATCAGCCCCAGCATTTT.

The rearrangement links TRBV12-3 or TRBV12-4 to TRBJ2-1, with D possibly matching TRBD1 (5 bases). CDR3 size: 13 residues. V gave up 3 bases and J gave up 10 bases, with 13 bases separating them. For the CDR3, the DNA is TGTGCCAGCAGTTTGACAGTGGAAAGGGAGCAGTTCTTC. Protein product: CASSLTVEREQFF.

The chain couples TRBV24-1 to TRBJ2-1, with 14 nucleotides matching TRBD2. Germline values: CDR1 KGHDR, CDR2 SFDVKD. The CDR3 loop spans 16 amino acids. J lost 8 bases, V lost 5 bases, and 7 bases had no gene match. The CDR3: CATSVRTSGRLHEQFF. DNA for the CDR3: TGTGCCACCAGTGTCCGGACTAGCGGGAGGTTACATGAGCAGTTCTTC.